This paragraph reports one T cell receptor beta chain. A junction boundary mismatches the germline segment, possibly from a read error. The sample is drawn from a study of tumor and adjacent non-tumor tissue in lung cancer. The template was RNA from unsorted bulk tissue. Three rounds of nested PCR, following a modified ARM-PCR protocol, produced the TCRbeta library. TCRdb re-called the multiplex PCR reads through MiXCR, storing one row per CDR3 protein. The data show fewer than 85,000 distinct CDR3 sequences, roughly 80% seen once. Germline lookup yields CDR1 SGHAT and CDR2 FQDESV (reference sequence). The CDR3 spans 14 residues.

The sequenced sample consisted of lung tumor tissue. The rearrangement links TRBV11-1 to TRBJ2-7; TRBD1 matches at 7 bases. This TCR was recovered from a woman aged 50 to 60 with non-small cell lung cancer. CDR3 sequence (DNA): TGTGCCAGCAGCCGCTGGGACAGCTTCTACGACCAGTACTTC. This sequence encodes CASSRWDSFYDQYF.